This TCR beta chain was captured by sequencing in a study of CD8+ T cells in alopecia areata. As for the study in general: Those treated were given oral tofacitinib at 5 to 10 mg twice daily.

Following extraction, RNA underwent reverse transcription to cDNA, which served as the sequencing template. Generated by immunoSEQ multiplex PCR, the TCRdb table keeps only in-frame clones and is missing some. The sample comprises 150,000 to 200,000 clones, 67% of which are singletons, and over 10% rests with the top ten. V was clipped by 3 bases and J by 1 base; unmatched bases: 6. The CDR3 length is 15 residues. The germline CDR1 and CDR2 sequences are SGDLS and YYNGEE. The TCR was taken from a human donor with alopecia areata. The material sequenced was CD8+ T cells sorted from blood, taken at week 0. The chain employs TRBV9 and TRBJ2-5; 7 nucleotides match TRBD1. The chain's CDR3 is CASSARQGRQETQYF. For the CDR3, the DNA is TGTGCCAGCAGCGCCCGACAGGGCCGCCAAGAGACCCAGTACTTC. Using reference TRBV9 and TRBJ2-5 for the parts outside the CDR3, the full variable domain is DSGVTQTPKHLITATGQRVTLRCSPRSGDLSVYWYQQSLDQGLQFLIQYYNGEERAKGNILERFSAQQFPDLHSELNLSSLELGDSALYFCASSARQGRQETQYFGPGTRLLVL.